This T cell receptor (beta chain) stems from a study of T cell responses to AZD1222 COVID-19 vaccine. Study-wide results and caveats: No day 14 peak samples; only post-peak repertoires were characterized. Dominant CD4 TCR responses targeted spike regions 160-218 and 743-854. Only six people who got AZD1222 tested seropositive at baseline. The donor cohort was predominantly white British with a female majority, and clonal diversity may have been underestimated.

Here immunoSEQ multiplex PCR was the method, and the copy in TCRdb shows in-frame clones only, minus some. Here the sample spans tens of thousands of clones, about four fifths being singletons. The CDR3 extends over 20 amino acids. Trimming removed 3 bases at V and 3 bases at J, with 26 bases between. CDR1 and CDR2 from the germline V gene are MDHEN and SYDVKM. This clone was picked up one time. Its antigen is as yet unknown. The specimen comprised peripheral blood, sampled 28 days after the second AZD1222 dose. The chain couples TRBV28 to TRBJ1-4; unclear D gene. The TCR comes from an adult who received the AZD1222 COVID-19 vaccine. The CDR3 protein is CASSFPRRRTGFRSNEKLFF. In nucleotides, the CDR3 is TGTGCCAGCAGTTTCCCAAGGCGGCGAACCGGTTTTAGGTCTAATGAAAAACTGTTTTTT.